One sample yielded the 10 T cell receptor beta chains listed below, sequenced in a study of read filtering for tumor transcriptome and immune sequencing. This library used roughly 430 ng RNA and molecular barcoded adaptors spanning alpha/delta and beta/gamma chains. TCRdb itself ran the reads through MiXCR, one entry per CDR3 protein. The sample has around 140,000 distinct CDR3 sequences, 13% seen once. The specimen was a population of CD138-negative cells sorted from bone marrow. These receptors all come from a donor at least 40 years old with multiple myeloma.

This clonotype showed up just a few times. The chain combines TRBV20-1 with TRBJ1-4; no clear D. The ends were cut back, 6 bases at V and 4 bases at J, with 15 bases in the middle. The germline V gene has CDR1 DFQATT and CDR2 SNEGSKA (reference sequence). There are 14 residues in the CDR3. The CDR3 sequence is CSATLGWGNEKLFF. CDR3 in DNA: TGCAGTGCCACGCTGGGGTGGGGTAATGAAAAACTGTTTTTT.

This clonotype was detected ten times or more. The CDR3 protein is CAWSWLAGGDEQFF. As DNA, the CDR3 is TGTGCCTGGAGCTGGCTAGCGGGAGGGGATGAGCAGTTCTTC. The chain has TRBV30 and TRBJ2-1; 12 nucleotides line up with TRBD2. The CDR3 loop spans 14 amino acids. In germline, CDR1 is GTSNPN, CDR2 SVGIG (reference sequence). V shed 3 bases and J 8 bases; nucleotides not matched to a gene: 5. Looking up the rest from reference TRBV30 and TRBJ2-1 gives the full variable domain: SQTIHQWPATLVQPVGSPLSLECTVEGTSNPNLYWYRQAAGRGLQLLFYSVGIGQISSEVPQNLSASRPQDRQFILSSKKLLLSDSGFYLCAWSWLAGGDEQFFGPGTRLTVL.

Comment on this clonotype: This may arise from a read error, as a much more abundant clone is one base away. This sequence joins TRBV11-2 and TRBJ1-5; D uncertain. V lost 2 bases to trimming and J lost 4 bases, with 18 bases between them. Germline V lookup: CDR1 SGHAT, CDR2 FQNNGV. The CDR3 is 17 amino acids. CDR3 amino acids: CASSLPGEGRGNQPQHF. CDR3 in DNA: TGTGCCAGCAGCTTACCGGGAGAGGGAAGAGGGAATCAGCCCCAGCATTTT.

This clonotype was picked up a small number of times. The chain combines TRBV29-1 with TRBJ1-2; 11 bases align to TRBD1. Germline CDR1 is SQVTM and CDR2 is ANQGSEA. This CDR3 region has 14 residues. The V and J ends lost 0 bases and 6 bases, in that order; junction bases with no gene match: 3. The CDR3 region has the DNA TGCAGCGTTGAAGATGAGGACAGGGGGCATGGCTACACCTTC. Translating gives CSVEDEDRGHGYTF.

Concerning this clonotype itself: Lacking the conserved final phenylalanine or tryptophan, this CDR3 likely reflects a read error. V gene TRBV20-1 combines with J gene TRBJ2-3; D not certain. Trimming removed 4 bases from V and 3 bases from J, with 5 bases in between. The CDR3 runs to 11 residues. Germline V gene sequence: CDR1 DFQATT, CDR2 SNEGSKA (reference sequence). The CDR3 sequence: CSAIGTDTQYL. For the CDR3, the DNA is TGCAGTGCTATCGGAACAGATACGCAGTATCTT.

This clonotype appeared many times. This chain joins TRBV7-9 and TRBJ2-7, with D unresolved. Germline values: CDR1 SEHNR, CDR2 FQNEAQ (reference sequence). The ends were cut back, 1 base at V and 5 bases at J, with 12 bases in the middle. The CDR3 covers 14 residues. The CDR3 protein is CASSLVVGNHEQYF. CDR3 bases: TGTGCCAGCAGCTTAGTAGTGGGAAACCACGAGCAGTACTTC. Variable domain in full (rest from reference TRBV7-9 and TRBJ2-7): DTGVSQNPRHKITKRGQNVTFRCDPISEHNRLYWYRQTLGQGPEFLTYFQNEAQLEKSRLLSDRFSAERPKGSFSTLEIQRTEQGDSAMYLCASSLVVGNHEQYFGPGTRLTVT.

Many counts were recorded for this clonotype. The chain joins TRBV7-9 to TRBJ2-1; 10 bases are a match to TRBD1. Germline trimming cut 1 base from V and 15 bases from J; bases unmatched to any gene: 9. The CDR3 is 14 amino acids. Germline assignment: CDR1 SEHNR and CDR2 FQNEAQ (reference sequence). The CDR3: CASSLGDRGPSRFF. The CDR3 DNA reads TGTGCCAGCAGCTTAGGGGACAGGGGCCCATCGAGGTTCTTC.

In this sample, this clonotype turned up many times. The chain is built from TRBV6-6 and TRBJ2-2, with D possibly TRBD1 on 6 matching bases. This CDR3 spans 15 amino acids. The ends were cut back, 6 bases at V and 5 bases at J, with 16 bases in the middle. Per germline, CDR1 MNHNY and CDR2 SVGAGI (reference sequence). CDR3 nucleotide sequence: TGTGCCAGCAGGGCGGCACAGGGTAGAACCGGGGAGCTGTTTTTT. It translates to CASRAAQGRTGELFF.

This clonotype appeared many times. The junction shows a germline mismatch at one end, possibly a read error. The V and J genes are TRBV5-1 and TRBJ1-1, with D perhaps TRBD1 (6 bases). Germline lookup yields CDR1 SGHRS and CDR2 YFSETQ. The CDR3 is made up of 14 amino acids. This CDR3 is CASSLQGRNTEAFF. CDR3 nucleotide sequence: TGTGCCAGCAGCTTACAGGGCCGTAACACTGAAGCTTTCTTT.

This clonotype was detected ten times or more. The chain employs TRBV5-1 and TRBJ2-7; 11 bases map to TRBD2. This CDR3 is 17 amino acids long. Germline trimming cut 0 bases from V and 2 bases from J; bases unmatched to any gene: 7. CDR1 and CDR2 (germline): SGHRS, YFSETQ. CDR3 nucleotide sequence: TGCGCCAGCAGCTTGGGACTAGCGGGAAGCGCGACCTACGAGCAGTACTTC. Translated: CASSLGLAGSATYEQYF.